The present T cell receptor beta chain was sequenced within a study of blood T cell repertoires in COVID-19. Germline V lookup: CDR1 LGHNA, CDR2 YNFKEQ. V lost 0 bases and J lost 4, with 12 bases in between. The CDR3 has 15 residues. This clone was detected once. Method: immunoSEQ multiplex PCR; TCRdb's copy keeps in-frame clones and lacks some. The sample includes roughly 200,000 clones, approximately 91% of them seen just once. This sequence joins TRBV4-2 and TRBJ1-1, with D possibly TRBD1 on 6 matching bases. Sample: peripheral blood. The sequence came from a man aged 40-50 years with acute or convalescent COVID-19. CDR3 amino acids: CASSQDGGGGTEAFF. For the CDR3, the DNA is TGTGCCAGCAGCCAAGACGGGGGCGGGGGCACTGAAGCTTTCTTT.